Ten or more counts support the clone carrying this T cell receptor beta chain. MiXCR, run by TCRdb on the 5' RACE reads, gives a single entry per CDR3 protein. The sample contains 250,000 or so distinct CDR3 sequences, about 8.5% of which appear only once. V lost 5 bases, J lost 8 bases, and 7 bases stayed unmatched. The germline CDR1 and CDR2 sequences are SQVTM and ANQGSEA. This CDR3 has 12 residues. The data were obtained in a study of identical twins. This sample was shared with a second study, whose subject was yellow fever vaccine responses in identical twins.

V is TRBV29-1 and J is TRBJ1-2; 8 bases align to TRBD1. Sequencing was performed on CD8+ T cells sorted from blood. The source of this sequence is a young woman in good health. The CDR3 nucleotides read TGCAGCGTTCTTGGGACAGGTGGAGGCTACACCTTC. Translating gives CSVLGTGGGYTF.